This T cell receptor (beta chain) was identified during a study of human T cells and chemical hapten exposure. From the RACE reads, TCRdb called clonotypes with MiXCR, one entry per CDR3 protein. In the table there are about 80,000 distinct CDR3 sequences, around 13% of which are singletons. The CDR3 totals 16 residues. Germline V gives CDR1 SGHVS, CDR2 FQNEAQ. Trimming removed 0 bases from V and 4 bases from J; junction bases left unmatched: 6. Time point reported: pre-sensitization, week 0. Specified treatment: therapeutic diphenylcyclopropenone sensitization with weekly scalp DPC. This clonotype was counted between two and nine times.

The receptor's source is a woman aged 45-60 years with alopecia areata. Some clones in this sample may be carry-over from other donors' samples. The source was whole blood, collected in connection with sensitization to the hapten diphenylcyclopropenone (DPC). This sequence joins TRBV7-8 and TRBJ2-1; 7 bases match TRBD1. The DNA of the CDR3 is TGTGCCAGCAGCTTAGCCGACAGGGAAAGGTACAATGAGCAGTTCTTC. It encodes CASSLADRERYNEQFF.